A single sample is the source of the 14 T cell receptor beta chains below, sequenced in a study of cytomegalovirus exposure and HLA in healthy donors. PCR was performed using 60 Vbeta and 13 Jbeta primers. TCRdb's table, derived via immunoSEQ multiplex PCR, lists solely in-frame clones and lacks some. The sample carries over 150,000 clones, roughly 80% recorded once. Specimen: PBMCs. These receptors were taken from a male donor in good health and CMV-seronegative.

The rearrangement joins TRBV6-5 to TRBJ1-5; D gene unclear. V was pared by 7 bases and J by 0 bases, with 13 bases between. Germline lookup yields CDR1 MNHEY and CDR2 SVGAGI. There are 15 residues in the CDR3. CDR3 region: CASKPYGNSNQPQHF. The CDR3 coding sequence is TGTGCCAGCAAACCGTACGGGAATAGCAATCAGCCCCAGCATTTT.

V gene TRBV29-1 combines with J gene TRBJ2-7; D remains unclear. V shed 7 bases and J shed 3 bases, with 10 bases lying between them. CDR1 and CDR2 from the germline V gene are SQVTM and ANQGSEA. The CDR3 consists of 11 residues. The CDR3 spells CSGSHGYEQYF. In nucleotides, the CDR3 is TGCAGCGGATCCCACGGCTACGAGCAGTACTTC.

This clone has more than one count but fewer than ten. The chain has TRBV7-2 and TRBJ1-4; no firm D call. The V gene's germline CDR1 is SGHTA and CDR2 FQGNSA. V dropped 7 bases and J dropped 0 bases, with 9 bases sitting between them. The CDR3 has 14 residues. CDR3 amino acids: CASKVTATNEKLFF. CDR3 nucleotide sequence: TGTGCCAGCAAGGTTACAGCAACTAATGAAAAACTGTTTTTT.

The chain carries TRBV7-6 and TRBJ2-2; TRBD2 matches 7 bases. Trimming at V came to 0 bases and at J to 3 bases, leaving 4 bases not matched to a gene. This CDR3 comprises 16 residues. Germline CDR1 and CDR2: SGHVS and FNYEAQ. As DNA, the CDR3 is TGTGCCAGCAGCTTAGCATCTAGCGGTTACACCGGGGAGCTGTTTTTT. Translation: CASSLASSGYTGELFF.

V gene TRBV7-9 combines with J gene TRBJ2-3, with D uncertain. The CDR3 sequence is 12 residues long. Per the germline V gene, CDR1 is SEHNR and CDR2 is FQNEAQ (reference sequence). V was cut by 2 bases and J by 5 bases, with 5 bases left in between. The CDR3 coding sequence is TGTGCCAGCAGCTTACTGCGAGATACGCAGTATTTT. Residues: CASSLLRDTQYF. The variable domain in full, with the rest retrieved from reference TRBV7-9 and TRBJ2-3, is DTGVSQNPRHKITKRGQNVTFRCDPISEHNRLYWYRQTLGQGPEFLTYFQNEAQLEKSRLLSDRFSAERPKGSFSTLEIQRTEQGDSAMYLCASSLLRDTQYFGPGTRLTVL.

The rearrangement joins TRBV15 to TRBJ2-3; 10 nucleotides agree with TRBD2. Germline V CDR1 and CDR2: LNHNV, YYDKDF (reference sequence). V shed 6 bases, J shed 0 bases, and the junction held 15 bases outside the gene matches. The CDR3 loop spans 19 amino acids. The CDR3 DNA reads as TGTGCCACCAGTCCATCTAGCGGGGGACCGTCACTTAGCACAGATACGCAGTATTTT. Translated: CATSPSSGGPSLSTDTQYF.

The chain joins TRBV30 to TRBJ1-5, with unresolved D. The CDR3 sequence is 14 residues long. V dropped 0 bases and J dropped 1 base, with 7 bases sitting between them. Germline assignment: CDR1 GTSNPN and CDR2 SVGIG (reference sequence). The CDR3: CAWSVEGSNQPQHF. CDR3 nucleotides: TGTGCCTGGAGTGTAGAGGGCAGCAATCAGCCCCAGCATTTT.

The chain is built from TRBV27 and TRBJ2-1; D perhaps matches TRBD1 (5 bases). Germline CDR1 is MNHEY and CDR2 is SMNVEV (reference sequence). V was shortened by 4 bases and J by 0 bases, with 16 bases between the two germline ends. The CDR3 totals 17 residues. CDR3: CASSSYDRPSSYNEQFF. DNA for the CDR3: TGTGCCAGCAGTTCCTACGACAGACCGAGCTCCTACAATGAGCAGTTCTTC.

The J gene is TRBJ2-3, the V gene TRBV5-1, with 8 bases fitting TRBD1. The CDR3 is 14 amino acids. The germline gives CDR1 SGHRS, CDR2 YFSETQ. V gave up 0 bases and J gave up 3 bases; unmatched junction bases: 0. CDR3 sequence reads: CASSLDRGTDTQYF. Here the CDR3 DNA reads TGCGCCAGCAGCTTGGACAGGGGGACAGATACGCAGTATTTT.

V is TRBV10-3 and J is TRBJ2-5, with 16 bases aligning to TRBD2. CDR3 length: 16 residues. Trimming cost V 5 bases and J 5 bases; bases outside gene matches: 5. Germline V gene data show CDR1 as ENHRY and CDR2 as SYGVKD. In DNA, the CDR3 is TGTGCCATCAGTCCGGGACTAGCGGGGGGGAGGGAGACCCAGTACTTC. It encodes CAISPGLAGGRETQYF.

About this clone itself: One end of the junction varies from germline; a read error may be responsible. The CDR3 DNA follows: TGTGCTAGCAGCTTAGACCGGGGCTCTGGAAACACCATATATTTT. This sequence encodes CASSLDRGSGNTIYF. V usage is TRBV7-7 and J usage is TRBJ1-3; unclear D gene. CDR1 and CDR2 from the germline V gene are SSHAT and FNYEAQ (reference sequence). This CDR3 has 15 amino acids.

CDR3 protein: CASSATGGFGTEAFF. DNA for the CDR3: TGTGCCAGCAGCGCGACAGGGGGGTTTGGCACTGAAGCTTTCTTT. The J gene is TRBJ1-1, the V gene TRBV9; 9 positions agree with TRBD1. The CDR3 length is 15 residues. V lost 3 bases and J lost 4; bases outside the gene matches: 7. Germline V gene sequence: CDR1 SGDLS, CDR2 YYNGEE.

This clone was seen a handful of times. The chain combines TRBV9 with TRBJ1-5, with 8 bases that match TRBD1. V lost 4 bases and J lost 6; bases outside the gene matches: 9. The CDR3 sequence is 15 residues long. Germline CDR1 SGDLS, CDR2 YYNGEE. The CDR3 sequence: CASSKTAGGSQPQHF. CDR3 nucleotides: TGTGCCAGCAGCAAGACGGCAGGGGGCAGTCAGCCCCAGCATTTT.

The chain uses TRBV7-2 and TRBJ2-1; 7 bases are a match to TRBD1. The CDR3 sequence is 16 residues long. Unmatched junction bases numbered 9, after V lost 3 bases and J lost 4 bases. Germline V gene lookup returns CDR1 SGHTA and CDR2 FQGNSA. The CDR3 here is CASSLVSGQPYNEQFF. The CDR3, as DNA: TGTGCCAGCAGCTTGGTTTCGGGACAGCCTTACAATGAGCAGTTCTTC.